These 26 T cell receptor beta chains were all obtained from the same sample, sequenced in a study of blood T cell repertoires in COVID-19. Some clones are missing from TCRdb's copy, which holds only in-frame ones; the method was immunoSEQ multiplex PCR. Of 120,000 or so clones in the sample, nearly 90% were seen once. The sequenced sample consisted of peripheral blood. The source is a human donor in a cohort sampled during active COVID-19.

This clone showed up just once. The rearrangement joins TRBV6-5 to TRBJ1-4, with 8 bases identical to TRBD1. The CDR3 is made up of 13 amino acids. The V segment lost 6 bases and the J segment 14 bases; nucleotides outside the gene matches: 11. Germline assignment: CDR1 MNHEY and CDR2 SVGAGI. CDR3 in amino acids: CASRLTGAESLFF. CDR3 sequence (DNA): TGTGCCAGCAGACTGACAGGGGCGGAAAGTCTGTTTTTT.

The rearrangement joins TRBV10-1 to TRBJ2-4; 7 nucleotides line up with TRBD1. V lost 0 bases, J lost 1 base, and 3 bases stayed unmatched. Germline CDR1 WNHNN, CDR2 SYGVQD (reference sequence). The CDR3 is made up of 16 amino acids. The CDR3 DNA reads as TGCGCCAGCAGTGAGTCGACAGGGACGGCCAAAAACATTCAGTACTTC. As protein: CASSESTGTAKNIQYF.

Written as DNA, the CDR3 is TGTGCCAGCAGCCAAACGTCAGGGTATGAGCAGTTCTTC. This encodes CASSQTSGYEQFF. The chain employs TRBV4-2 and TRBJ2-1; perhaps TRBD1 as D (5 bases). Germline loops: CDR1 LGHNA, CDR2 YNFKEQ. This CDR3 has 13 amino acids. The V end lost 2 bases, the J end lost 8 bases, and 10 bases lay between the germline ends.

V gene TRBV4-3 combines with J gene TRBJ1-2; 11 positions match TRBD1. V lost 0 bases and J lost 3; bases outside the gene matches: 15. The CDR3 is 20 residues long. CDR1 and CDR2 (germline): LGHNA, YSLEER. The CDR3 loop is CASSQETFRTGGRRDYGYTF. CDR3 coding DNA: TGCGCCAGCAGCCAAGAGACCTTCCGGACAGGGGGCCGGAGAGACTATGGCTACACCTTC.

This chain links TRBV7-2 with TRBJ2-1; 15 positions agree with TRBD2. The germline gives CDR1 SGHTA, CDR2 FQGNSA. With V trimmed by 5 bases and J by 6 bases, 2 bases remained unmatched. The CDR3 contains 15 residues. CDR3 DNA sequence: TGTGCCAGCAGCCAGGGACTAGCGGGAGGCAATGAGCAGTTCTTC. Translating it yields CASSQGLAGGNEQFF.

J is TRBJ1-2 and V is TRBV5-1; 7 nucleotides line up with TRBD1. The germline V gene encodes CDR1 SGHRS and CDR2 YFSETQ. The CDR3 is 13 amino acids. Trimming at V came to 4 bases and at J to 5 bases, leaving 5 bases not matched to a gene. CDR3 DNA: TGCGCCAGCAGCCAGGGGACAGCTTATGGCTACACCTTC. Protein: CASSQGTAYGYTF.

V and J are TRBV24-1 and TRBJ2-5; 13 nucleotides align to TRBD2. The V gene end was trimmed by 5 bases and the J gene end by 2 bases; junction bases not matched to a gene: 13. This CDR3 region has 19 residues. The germline V gene has CDR1 KGHDR and CDR2 SFDVKD. The CDR3 protein is CATSAGTSGAFSSQETQYF. CDR3 coding DNA: TGTGCCACCAGTGCGGGGACTAGCGGGGCTTTCTCCTCGCAAGAGACCCAGTACTTC.

A single count supports this clone. V and J are TRBV5-6 and TRBJ2-3; tentatively, D is TRBD2 (5 bases). Germline V gene sequence: CDR1 SGHDT, CDR2 YYEEEE. The CDR3 is 15 amino acids. Between the trimmed V and J ends, which lost 0 bases and 2 bases, there was a span of 10 bases. CDR3 sequence (DNA): TGTGCCAGCAGCTTGGGACGGGGATACACAGATACGCAGTATTTT. It is translated as CASSLGRGYTDTQYF.

The genes are TRBV11-2 and TRBJ2-5; TRBD2 aligns across 13 bases. Germline CDR1 SGHAT, CDR2 FQNNGV. V lost 5 bases and J lost 5; bases outside the gene matches: 14. This CDR3 comprises 18 residues. The CDR3 DNA reads TGTGCCAGCAGCACTAGGACTAGCGGGAGATCGTCGGGGGAGACCCAGTACTTC. Translating it yields CASSTRTSGRSSGETQYF.

The V call is TRBV7-9, the J call TRBJ2-3; TRBD2 matches at 10 bases. Germline lookup yields CDR1 SEHNR and CDR2 FQNEAQ (reference sequence). J was trimmed by 2 bases and V by 6 bases; bases with no gene match: 8. This CDR3 is 16 amino acids long. The CDR3 region is CASRSGLAAITDTQYF. In DNA form, the CDR3 reads TGTGCCAGCAGGAGCGGACTAGCGGCGATCACAGATACGCAGTATTTT.

The chain employs TRBV5-1 and TRBJ2-1; 9 bases line up with TRBD2. Germline V gives CDR1 SGHRS, CDR2 YFSETQ. After removal of 0 bases from V and 4 bases from J, the junction contained 2 bases not matched to a gene. This CDR3 contains 15 residues. The CDR3 spells CASSLGSGGYNEQFF. CDR3 bases: TGCGCCAGCAGCTTGGGTAGCGGGGGTTACAATGAGCAGTTCTTC.

This chain connects TRBV2 to TRBJ2-2, with 10 bases that match TRBD2. Per the germline V gene, CDR1 is SNHLY and CDR2 is FYNNEI. The CDR3 runs 15 residues. V was pared by 2 bases and J by 6 bases, with 3 bases of the junction left unmatched. The chain's CDR3 is CASSELAGGPGELFF. The CDR3 nucleotides read TGTGCCAGCAGTGAATTAGCGGGAGGACCCGGGGAGCTGTTTTTT. Complete variable domain (other parts from reference TRBV2 and TRBJ2-2): EPEVTQTPSHQVTQMGQEVILRCVPISNHLYFYWYRQILGQKVEFLVSFYNNEISEKSEIFDDQFSVERPDGSNFTLKIRSTKLEDSAMYFCASSELAGGPGELFFGEGSRLTVL.

The chain couples TRBV20-1 to TRBJ2-7, with 7 bases fitting TRBD2. Germline V lookup: CDR1 DFQATT, CDR2 SNEGSKA (reference sequence). J was trimmed by 4 bases and V by 3 bases; bases with no gene match: 9. The CDR3 covers 14 residues. CDR3: CSASSRTSGYEQYF. The CDR3 DNA reads TGCAGTGCTAGTAGTAGGACTAGTGGTTACGAGCAGTACTTC.

The V call is TRBV18, the J call TRBJ1-2; a possible D gene is TRBD1 (6 bases). With 0 bases removed from V and 6 bases from J, the gap between germline ends came to 17 bases. The CDR3 covers 16 residues. In germline, CDR1 is KGHSH, CDR2 LQKENI. The CDR3 region is CASSPPGGGTINGYTF. The CDR3 nucleotides are TGTGCCAGCTCACCACCGGGAGGGGGAACCATCAATGGCTACACCTTC.

The chain carries TRBV9 and TRBJ2-5; TRBD2 matches 7 bases. The CDR3 sequence is 16 residues long. Germline values: CDR1 SGDLS, CDR2 YYNGEE. V gave up 3 bases and J gave up 1 base; unmatched junction bases: 9. In DNA form, the CDR3 reads TGTGCCAGCAGCGCCGCGGACGGGGGGAGCCAAGAGACCCAGTACTTC. Translating gives CASSAADGGSQETQYF.

This clone has only a few counts. The J gene is TRBJ2-1, the V gene TRBV4-3; 8 nucleotides align to TRBD2. Germline V gene sequence: CDR1 LGHNA, CDR2 YSLEER. V was pared by 1 base and J by 2 bases, with 10 bases of the junction left unmatched. This CDR3 comprises 18 residues. CDR3 sequence: CASSQASSTSAAYNEQFF. The CDR3 DNA follows: TGCGCCAGCAGCCAAGCCAGTTCGACTAGCGCTGCCTACAATGAGCAGTTCTTC.

The chain combines TRBV6-5 with TRBJ1-5, with D possibly matching TRBD1 (6 bases). The germline V gene has CDR1 MNHEY and CDR2 SVGAGI. The CDR3 extends over 13 amino acids. Trimming cost V 7 bases and J 6 bases, with 13 bases left between them. CDR3 nucleotide sequence: TGTGCCAGCATCAGGGGCACCTCTCAGCCCCAGCATTTT. It encodes CASIRGTSQPQHF.

The chain employs TRBV27 and TRBJ1-5; no clear D. The germline CDR1 and CDR2 sequences are MNHEY and SMNVEV (reference sequence). This CDR3 is built from 12 residues. Trimming cost V 3 bases and J 4 bases, with 4 bases left between them. This CDR3 reads CASSFLNQPQHF. In DNA, the CDR3 is TGTGCCAGCAGTTTCCTGAATCAGCCCCAGCATTTT.

The gene calls are TRBV2 and TRBJ1-5; perhaps TRBD1 as D (6 bases). Between the trimmed V and J ends, which lost 8 bases and 0 bases, there was a span of 14 bases. The germline V gene has CDR1 SNHLY and CDR2 FYNNEI. CDR3 length: 15 amino acids. CDR3 sequence reads: CASSIGQYSNQPQHF. In DNA, the CDR3 is TGTGCCAGCTCTATCGGACAGTATAGCAATCAGCCCCAGCATTTT.

The V gene is TRBV28, the J gene TRBJ1-2; D remains ambiguous. Germline V gives CDR1 MDHEN, CDR2 SYDVKM. V lost 7 bases, J lost 8 bases, and 11 bases lay in between. The CDR3 totals 11 residues. DNA for the CDR3: TGTGCCAGCACCTCGCGGTTGGGCTACACCTTC. Translation: CASTSRLGYTF.

The CDR3 nucleotides read TGTGCCAGCAGCTTCACAGGAGACTATGGCTACACCTTC. Translated: CASSFTGDYGYTF. This sequence joins TRBV7-3 and TRBJ1-2, with D possibly matching TRBD1 (5 bases). CDR1 and CDR2 from the germline V gene are SGHTA and FQGTGA. V was cut by 3 bases and J by 3 bases, with 8 bases left in between. CDR3 size: 13 residues.

V is TRBV28 and J is TRBJ1-1; D perhaps matches TRBD1 (5 bases). Germline CDR1 is MDHEN and CDR2 is SYDVKM. V was trimmed by 2 bases and J by 2 bases, leaving 12 bases between them. The CDR3 covers 15 residues. In DNA form, the CDR3 reads TGTGCCAGCAGTTTAGGAGGGACGGGAAACACTGAAGCTTTCTTT. Amino acids: CASSLGGTGNTEAFF.

The chain uses TRBV5-1 and TRBJ2-7; 11 bases align to TRBD2. Germline CDR1 is SGHRS and CDR2 is YFSETQ. V lost 4 bases and J lost 3; bases outside the gene matches: 6. This CDR3 has 15 residues. The CDR3 DNA is TGCGCCAGCAGCGGCGGGACTAGCGGCCGCTACGAGCAGTACTTC. The encoded protein is CASSGGTSGRYEQYF.

Note on this clone: The junction departs from the called germline gene at one end, perhaps through a read error. The chain combines TRBV13 with TRBJ2-1; 7 bases map to TRBD1. CDR3 size: 15 residues. The V gene's germline CDR1 is PRHDT and CDR2 FYEKMQ (reference sequence). The CDR3 region is CASSLGQARYYEQFF. CDR3 DNA: TGTGCCAGCAGCCTAGGACAGGCCCGGTATTATGAGCAGTTCTTC.

This clone was observed at least ten times. The CDR3 DNA reads as TGTGCCAGCAGTCTCGACAGGGTCCGTAGTTCACCCCTCCACTTT. Its protein is CASSLDRVRSSPLHF. J is TRBJ1-6 and V is TRBV27; 7 positions agree with TRBD1. Germline V CDR1 and CDR2: MNHEY, SMNVEV (reference sequence). CDR3 size: 15 residues. The V gene end was trimmed by 5 bases and the J gene end by 9 bases; junction bases not matched to a gene: 10.

The chain uses TRBV10-2 and TRBJ1-4; 8 bases are a match to TRBD1. Trimming took 3 bases from V and 7 from J; bases not matched to a gene: 10. The CDR3 loop spans 16 amino acids. Germline CDR1 reads WSHSY; CDR2 reads SAAADI. CDR3 loop: CASSDAGRGQGEKLFF. The CDR3 region has the DNA TGCGCCAGCAGTGACGCGGGCAGGGGGCAGGGTGAAAAACTGTTTTTT.